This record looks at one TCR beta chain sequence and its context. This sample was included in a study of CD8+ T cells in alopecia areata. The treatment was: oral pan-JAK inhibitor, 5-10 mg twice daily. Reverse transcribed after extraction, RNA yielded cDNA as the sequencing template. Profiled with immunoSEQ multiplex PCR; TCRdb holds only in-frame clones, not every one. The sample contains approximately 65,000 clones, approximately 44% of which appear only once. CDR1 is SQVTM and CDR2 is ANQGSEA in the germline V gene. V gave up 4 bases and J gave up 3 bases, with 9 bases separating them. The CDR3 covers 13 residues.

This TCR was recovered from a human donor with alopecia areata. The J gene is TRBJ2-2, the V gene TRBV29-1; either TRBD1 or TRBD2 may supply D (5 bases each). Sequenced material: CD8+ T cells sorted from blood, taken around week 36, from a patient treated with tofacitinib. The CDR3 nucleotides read TGCAGCGTTGTTGGGGGTCACACCGGGGAGCTGTTTTTT. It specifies CSVVGGHTGELFF.